The present T cell receptor (beta chain) was sequenced within a study of chemoradiotherapy in HPV16-positive cancers. The wider study: Functional T-cell assays on a couple of HPV16-positive patients' cells defined candidate HPV-specific clones and common TCR motifs. General study results and limits: During treatment, candidate HPV-specific clones and E7-related motifs expanded in tumor. HPV-responsive T-cell expansion during chemoradiotherapy was linked to improved recurrence-free survival in HPV16-positive patients.

Between the trimmed V and J ends, which lost 4 bases and 4 bases, there was a span of 15 bases. Germline V gene data show CDR1 as LNHDA and CDR2 as SQIVND (reference sequence). This CDR3 is 15 amino acids long. Method: immunoSEQ multiplex PCR; TCRdb's copy keeps in-frame clones and lacks some. The table records 6,500 to 8,500 clones, approximately 90% of them present only once. Regarding this clone: The antigen is unknown.

The TCR sequence derives from a human donor with HPV-associated anogenital cancer. The chain uses TRBV19 and TRBJ2-3, with D unresolved. The sample consisted of tumor tissue, taken from a patient who underwent chemoradiotherapy. CDR3 sequence (DNA): TGTGCCAGTAGTACCACCGGGTCTTCACCAGATACGCAGTATTTT. Translation gives CASSTTGSSPDTQYF.